This T cell receptor (beta chain) was found in a study of shared clonotypes between healthy human individuals. In the study overall: Every donor yielded three CD4 naive, three CD4 memory, two CD8 naive and one CD8 memory plate. Study-wide findings and caveats: When naive CD4 clonotypes were compared across a few donors, approximately 5% were shared. Clonotypes which were not shared had lower generation probabilities than clonotypes that all four donors shared.

Positively selected for CCR7, the CD45RO-negative cells used as naive CD8 cells excluded terminally differentiated effector memory CD45RA+ cells. To note about this clone: The antigen is unknown.

The length of the CDR3 is 15 residues. Germline loops: CDR1 SGDLS, CDR2 YYNGEE. Trimming took 2 bases from V and 4 from J, leaving 16 bases between them. Repertoires were generated with immunoSEQ multiplex PCR, while TCRdb's copy carries only in-frame clones and drops some. The sample yields about 2.2 million clones, 93% seen once. The chain uses TRBV9 and TRBJ2-7, with TRBD2 as a possible D gene (6 bases). The sequence came from a man aged 18 to 30 in good health. Some clones in this sample may be carry-over from other donors' samples. The sample was naive CD8+ T cells from PBMCs. Written as DNA, the CDR3 is TGTGCCAGCAGCGTGGGGGGACTCCGGTCATACGAGCAGTACTTC. This encodes CASSVGGLRSYEQYF. Drawing the rest from reference TRBV9 and TRBJ2-7, the complete variable domain is DSGVTQTPKHLITATGQRVTLRCSPRSGDLSVYWYQQSLDQGLQFLIQYYNGEERAKGNILERFSAQQFPDLHSELNLSSLELGDSALYFCASSVGGLRSYEQYFGPGTRLTVT.